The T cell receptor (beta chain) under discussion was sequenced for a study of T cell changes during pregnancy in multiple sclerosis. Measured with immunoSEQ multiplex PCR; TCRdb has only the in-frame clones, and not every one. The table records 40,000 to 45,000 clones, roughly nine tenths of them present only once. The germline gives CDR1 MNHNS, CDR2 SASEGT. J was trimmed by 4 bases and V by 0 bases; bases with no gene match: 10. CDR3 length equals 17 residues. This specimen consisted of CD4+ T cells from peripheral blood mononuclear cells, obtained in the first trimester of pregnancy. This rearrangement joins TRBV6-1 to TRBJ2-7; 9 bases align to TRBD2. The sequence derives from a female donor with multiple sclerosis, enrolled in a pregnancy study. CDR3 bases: TGTGCCAGCAGTGAAGCACCCCTAGCGGGGCCCCCTTACGAGCAGTACTTC. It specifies CASSEAPLAGPPYEQYF.